Presented here are 13 T cell receptor beta chains from one specimen sequenced in a study of T-cell reconstitution after alpha-beta-depleted transplantation in children. TCRbeta library preparation incorporated unique molecular identifiers. TCRdb independently ran MiXCR on the PCR reads; one entry per CDR3 protein. The repertoire holds approximately 430,000 distinct CDR3 sequences, with roughly 16% as singletons. This specimen was PBMCs, mostly from graft donor cells, taken 360 days after TCRalphabeta/CD19-depleted stem cell transplant. Receptor source: a boy younger than two who had a stem cell transplant for Wiskott-Aldrich syndrome, so the T cells may come from the graft donor.

V usage is TRBV10-1 and J usage is TRBJ2-7; D could derive from TRBD1 or TRBD2 (5 bases each). Trimming left V 0 bases short and J 2 bases short, with 14 bases between. The CDR3 has 16 residues. Germline CDR1 is WNHNN and CDR2 is SYGVQD (reference sequence). The CDR3 loop reads CASSESMGVAPYEQYF. The CDR3 coding sequence is TGCGCCAGCAGTGAGTCGATGGGGGTGGCCCCCTACGAGCAGTACTTC.

Of note for this clonotype: This may come from a read error, since a much larger clone is one base off. The chain joins TRBV2 to TRBJ1-1; D remains unclear. Trimming shortened V by 9 bases and J by 1 base, and 6 bases separated the two germline ends. CDR1 is SNHLY, CDR2 FYNNEI, per germline. This CDR3 spans 11 amino acids. As DNA, the CDR3 is TGTGCCAGTCCGGGGAACACTGAAGCTTTCTTT. Protein product: CASPGNTEAFF.

The V and J genes are TRBV11-1 and TRBJ2-3; 8 bases agree with TRBD2. CDR3 length equals 18 residues. From germline, CDR1 is SGHAT and CDR2 FQDESV (reference sequence). V shed 2 bases and J 2 bases; nucleotides not matched to a gene: 12. This chain's CDR3 is CASSLLLWGREATDTQYF. As DNA, the CDR3 is TGTGCCAGCAGCTTACTGTTGTGGGGGCGGGAGGCCACAGATACGCAGTATTTT.

The chain combines TRBV7-2 with TRBJ2-2; 7 bases agree with TRBD2. There are 15 residues in the CDR3. CDR1 and CDR2 (germline): SGHTA, FQGNSA. Losses at the gene ends were 5 bases for V and 4 bases for J; bases not matched to a gene: 7. CDR3 amino acids: CASSRRLAGTGELFF. CDR3 coding DNA: TGTGCCAGCAGCCGTCGACTAGCTGGCACCGGGGAGCTGTTTTTT. The full variable domain, its missing parts supplied by reference TRBV7-2 and TRBJ2-2, is GAGVSQSPSNKVTEKGKDVELRCDPISGHTALYWYRQSLGQGLEFLIYFQGNSAPDKSGLPSDRFSAERTGGSVSTLTIQRTQQEDSAVYLCASSRRLAGTGELFFGEGSRLTVL.

The V and J genes are TRBV5-1 and TRBJ1-1; D gene unclear. The V end was cut by 0 bases, the J end by 7 bases, with 10 bases between. The CDR3 is 13 amino acids. The germline V gene has CDR1 SGHRS and CDR2 YFSETQ. The CDR3: CASSLGGFGEAFF. The CDR3 DNA sequence: TGCGCCAGCAGCTTGGGGGGATTCGGTGAAGCTTTCTTT.

This clonotype was seen a handful of times. The rearrangement links TRBV10-3 to TRBJ2-7, with TRBD1 identical over 8 bases. Trimming took 7 bases from V and 4 from J; bases not matched to a gene: 9. This CDR3 has 14 amino acids. The germline V gene has CDR1 ENHRY and CDR2 SYGVKD. CDR3 DNA sequence: TGTGCCATCAAGCCTGACAGGGGCCTATACGAGCAGTACTTC. Its translation is CAIKPDRGLYEQYF.

The chain uses TRBV29-1 and TRBJ2-1, with D tentatively TRBD1 (5 bases). The CDR3 is made up of 16 amino acids. V gave up 6 bases and J gave up 4 bases, with 22 bases separating them. CDR1 and CDR2 from the germline V gene are SQVTM and ANQGSEA. CDR3: CSVKPRPIREYNEQFF. CDR3 in DNA: TGCAGCGTCAAACCCCGGCCCATCAGGGAATACAATGAGCAGTTCTTC.

V gene TRBV12-3 or TRBV12-4 combines with J gene TRBJ1-3; D unresolved. The CDR3 is 17 amino acids. Trimming took 2 bases from V and 0 from J, leaving 14 bases between them. For the CDR3, the DNA is TGTGCCAGCAGTTTAAACCCCCAGGATCCCTCTGGAAACACCATATATTTT. This translates into CASSLNPQDPSGNTIYF.

The table lists this clonotype with a few counts. The chain is built from TRBV11-1 and TRBJ2-7; 9 bases are shared with TRBD2. V shed 1 base, J shed 1 base, and the junction held 14 bases outside the gene matches. Germline-derived CDR1 and CDR2 are SGHAT and FQDESV (reference sequence). The CDR3 is 19 amino acids. CDR3 nucleotide sequence: TGTGCCAGCAGCTTAGACCTTTGGACTAGCGAATCCCTATCCTACGAGCAGTACTTC. Translated: CASSLDLWTSESLSYEQYF.

This clonotype appeared a few times. The V and J genes are TRBV28 and TRBJ2-7; D is ambiguous. The CDR3 contains 14 residues. The V gene's germline CDR1 is MDHEN and CDR2 SYDVKM. V lost 0 bases and J 2 bases, leaving 8 bases between the germline ends. The DNA of the CDR3 is TGTGCCAGCAGTTTATGGCCGCTGACCTACGAGCAGTACTTC. Translated: CASSLWPLTYEQYF.

The chain uses TRBV7-9 and TRBJ2-7; no clear D. The CDR3 sequence is 13 residues long. The V and J ends lost 2 bases and 11 bases respectively, with 16 bases between them. CDR1 SEHNR and CDR2 FQNEAQ come from the germline V gene (reference sequence). The CDR3 reads CASSLTEASPEYF. In DNA form, the CDR3 reads TGTGCCAGCAGCTTAACCGAGGCCTCACCCGAGTACTTC.

V and J are TRBV12-3 or TRBV12-4 and TRBJ2-6; D perhaps matches TRBD1 (6 bases). The CDR3 is 17 residues long. Trimming shortened V by 4 bases and J by 2 bases, and 15 bases separated the two germline ends. CDR3 amino acids: CASSSLTGAPGANVLTF. As DNA, the CDR3 is TGTGCCAGCAGTTCGTTGACAGGCGCGCCTGGGGCCAACGTCCTGACTTTC.

V usage is TRBV29-1 and J usage is TRBJ2-3; D unclear. This CDR3 region has 10 residues. Germline-derived CDR1 and CDR2 are SQVTM and ANQGSEA. V lost 4 bases and J 2 bases, leaving 1 base between the germline ends. As DNA, the CDR3 is TGCAGCGTTGCCACAGATACGCAGTATTTT. Amino acids: CSVATDTQYF.